This T cell receptor (beta chain) was documented in a study of shared clonotypes between healthy human individuals. Background on the study: The people who gave samples were two women and a few men aged 18 to 49. Whole-study findings and limits: Only blood was sampled, and tissue TCR repertoires likely differ from blood ones. Generation of non-shared clonotypes was less probable than generation of clonotypes shared by all four donors.

As to this clone: Its antigen is as yet unknown.

The CDR3 runs 17 residues. The V end was cut by 4 bases, the J end by 0 bases, with 16 bases between. Per the germline V gene, CDR1 is LGHNA and CDR2 is YNFKEQ. In the authors' workflow: ImmunoSEQ only sent back junction sequences with no quality scores, so filtering was done differently. The protocol was immunoSEQ multiplex PCR, while the TCRdb copy is restricted to in-frame clones and leaves out a portion. Clone size and the V and J calls come from that table; the DNA yielded D and trimming. The sample gives over a million clones, 75% to 80% of which show up once; around 0.6% is in the top ten. The chain uses TRBV4-2 and TRBJ1-3; D is undetermined. Input material: memory CD4+ T cells from PBMCs. The sample's subset: CD45RA-negative fraction. The source of this sequence is a man aged 18 to 35 in good health. Some clones in this sample may be carry-over from other donors' samples. The CDR3 DNA reads TGTGCCAGCAGCCTTGGACTGACGGCTCTCTCTGGAAACACCATATATTTT. Translating gives CASSLGLTALSGNTIYF.